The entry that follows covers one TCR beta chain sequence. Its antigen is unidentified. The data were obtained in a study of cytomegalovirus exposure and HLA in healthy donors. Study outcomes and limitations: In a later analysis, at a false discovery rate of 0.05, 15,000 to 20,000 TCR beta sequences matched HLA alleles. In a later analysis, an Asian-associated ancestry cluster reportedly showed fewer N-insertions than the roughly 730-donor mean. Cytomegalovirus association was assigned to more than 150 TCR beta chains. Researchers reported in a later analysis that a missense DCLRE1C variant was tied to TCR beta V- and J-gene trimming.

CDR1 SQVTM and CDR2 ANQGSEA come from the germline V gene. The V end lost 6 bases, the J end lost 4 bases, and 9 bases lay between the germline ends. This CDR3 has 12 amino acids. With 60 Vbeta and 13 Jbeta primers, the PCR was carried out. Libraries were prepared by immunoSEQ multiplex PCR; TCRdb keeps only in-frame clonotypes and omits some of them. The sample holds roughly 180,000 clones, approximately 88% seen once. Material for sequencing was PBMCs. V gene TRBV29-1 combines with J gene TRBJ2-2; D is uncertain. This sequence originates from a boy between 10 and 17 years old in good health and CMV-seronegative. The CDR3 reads CSVPTLTGELFF. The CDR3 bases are TGCAGCGTACCGACTCTCACCGGGGAGCTGTTTTTT.